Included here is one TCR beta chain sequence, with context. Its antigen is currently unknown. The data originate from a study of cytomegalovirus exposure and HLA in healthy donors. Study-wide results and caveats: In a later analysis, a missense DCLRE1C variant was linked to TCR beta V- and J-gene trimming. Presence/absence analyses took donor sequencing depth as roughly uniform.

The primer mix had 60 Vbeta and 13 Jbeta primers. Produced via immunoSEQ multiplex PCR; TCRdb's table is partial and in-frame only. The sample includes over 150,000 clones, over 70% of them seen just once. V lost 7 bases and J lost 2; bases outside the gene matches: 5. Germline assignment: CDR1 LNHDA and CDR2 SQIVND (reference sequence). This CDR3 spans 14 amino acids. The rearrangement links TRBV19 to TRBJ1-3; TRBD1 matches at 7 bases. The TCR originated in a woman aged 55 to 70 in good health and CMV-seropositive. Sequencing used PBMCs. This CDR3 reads CASKTTGTGNTIYF. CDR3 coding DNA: TGTGCCAGTAAGACGACAGGGACTGGAAACACCATATATTTT.